Described below is a single TCR beta chain sequence and its context. The ends were cut back, 1 base at V and 9 bases at J, with 13 bases in the middle. The CDR3 totals 14 residues. The germline V gene has CDR1 SGHVS and CDR2 FNYEAQ. The data were obtained in a study of technical replicates of blood from several donors. The repertoire was sequenced with immunoSEQ multiplex PCR; TCRdb's copy has only in-frame clones and lacks some. The sample has about 88,000 clones, about nine tenths seen once. The J gene is TRBJ2-1, the V gene TRBV7-6; D perhaps matches TRBD1 (6 bases). The specimen was T cells isolated from PBMCs. This receptor was obtained from a human donor in good health. CDR3 DNA sequence: TGTGCCAGCAGCTTAGAGACAGGTCCCGGTGAGCAGTTCTTC. This gives the protein CASSLETGPGEQFF.